This T cell receptor beta chain comes out of a study of T cell changes during pregnancy in multiple sclerosis. Assay used: immunoSEQ multiplex PCR; TCRdb lists only in-frame clones, some missing. Of tens of thousands of clones in the sample, approximately 90% were seen once. Sequencing used peripheral blood, obtained in the third trimester of pregnancy. The origin of this receptor is a female donor with multiple sclerosis, enrolled in a pregnancy study.

The CDR3: CASSSETGGKYF. In DNA form, the CDR3 reads TGTGCCAGCAGTTCGGAGACCGGGGGAAAGTACTTC. The genes are TRBV6-5 and TRBJ2-7, with D possibly TRBD2 on 6 matching bases. The CDR3 has 12 residues. V was clipped by 4 bases and J by 11 bases, with 15 bases between them. Germline CDR1 reads MNHEY; CDR2 reads SVGAGI.